One and the same sample provided the 4 T cell receptor beta chains below, sequenced in a study of PD-L1 blockade in urothelial cancer. Clones were sequenced by immunoSEQ multiplex PCR, and TCRdb holds only the in-frame ones, with some missing. The sample contains around 80,000 clones, roughly 87% of which appear only once. The specimen was PBMCs, collected around atezolizumab (anti-PD-L1) treatment. The receptor set was obtained from an older woman with urothelial cancer.

This clone has a single count. The chain has TRBV5-1 and TRBJ1-2, with TRBD1 as a possible D gene (5 bases). Per the germline V gene, CDR1 is SGHRS and CDR2 is YFSETQ. V was trimmed by 0 bases and J by 6 bases, leaving 12 bases between them. This CDR3 region has 14 residues. CDR3 loop: CASSLVRGGDGYTF. The CDR3 bases are TGCGCCAGCAGCTTGGTGCGGGGAGGGGATGGCTACACCTTC.

The gene calls are TRBV18 and TRBJ2-7; 7 bases fit TRBD1. CDR3 length: 15 amino acids. The germline V gene has CDR1 KGHSH and CDR2 LQKENI. Unmatched junction bases numbered 5, after V lost 3 bases and J lost 0 bases. CDR3 region: CASSPTGTSSYEQYF. CDR3 nucleotides: TGTGCCAGCTCACCGACAGGGACCAGCTCCTACGAGCAGTACTTC. Full variable domain (outside the CDR3, taken from reference TRBV18 and TRBJ2-7): NAGVMQNPRHLVRRRGQEARLRCSPMKGHSHVYWYRQLPEEGLKFMVYLQKENIIDESGMPKERFSAEFPKEGPSILRIQQVVRGDSAAYFCASSPTGTSSYEQYFGPGTRLTVT.

The chain couples TRBV12-2 to TRBJ2-1; TRBD2, the table's D call, was not compared with the DNA. TRBV12-2 is noted as a pseudogene. This CDR3 is 16 amino acids long. Written as DNA, the CDR3 is TGTGCAAGTCGCTTAGAAAGCGGGGGGGCCTTCAATGAGCAGTTCTTC. Protein product: CASRLESGGAFNEQFF.

The rearrangement links TRBV5-1 to TRBJ1-4; 7 nucleotides line up with TRBD1. V trimming: 4 bases; J trimming: 7 bases; junction bases outside the gene matches: 4. Germline V gene sequence: CDR1 SGHRS, CDR2 YFSETQ. The CDR3 extends over 13 amino acids. CDR3 coding DNA: TGCGCCAGCAGCCAGACAGGGAGTGAAAAACTGTTTTTT. Translated, it gives CASSQTGSEKLFF.